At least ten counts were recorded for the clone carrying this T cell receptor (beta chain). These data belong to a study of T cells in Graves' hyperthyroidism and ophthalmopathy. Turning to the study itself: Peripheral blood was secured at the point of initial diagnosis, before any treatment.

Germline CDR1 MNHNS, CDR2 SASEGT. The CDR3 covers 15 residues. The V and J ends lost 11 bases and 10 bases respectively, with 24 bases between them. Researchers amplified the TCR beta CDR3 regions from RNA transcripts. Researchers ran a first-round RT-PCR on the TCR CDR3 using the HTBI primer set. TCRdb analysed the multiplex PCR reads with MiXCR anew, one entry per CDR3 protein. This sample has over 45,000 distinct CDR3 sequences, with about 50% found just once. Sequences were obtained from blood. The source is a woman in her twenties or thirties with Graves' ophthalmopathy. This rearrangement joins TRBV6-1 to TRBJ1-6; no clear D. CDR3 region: CAREAGLLIWSPLHF. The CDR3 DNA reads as TGTGCCCGTGAGGCAGGATTATTAATTTGGTCACCCCTCCACTTT.